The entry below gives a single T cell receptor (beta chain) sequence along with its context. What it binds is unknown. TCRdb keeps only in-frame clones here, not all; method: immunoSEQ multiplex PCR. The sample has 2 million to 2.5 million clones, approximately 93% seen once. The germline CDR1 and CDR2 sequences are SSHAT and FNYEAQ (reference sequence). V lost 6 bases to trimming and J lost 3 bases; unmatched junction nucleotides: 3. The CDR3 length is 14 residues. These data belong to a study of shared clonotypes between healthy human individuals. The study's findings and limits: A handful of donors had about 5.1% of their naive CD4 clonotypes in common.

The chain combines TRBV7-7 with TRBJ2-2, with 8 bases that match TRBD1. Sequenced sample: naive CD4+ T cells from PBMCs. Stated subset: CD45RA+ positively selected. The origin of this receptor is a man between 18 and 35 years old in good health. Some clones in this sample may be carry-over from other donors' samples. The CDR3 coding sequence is TGTGCCAGCAGGGACAGGGAGCACACCGGGGAGCTGTTTTTT. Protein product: CASRDREHTGELFF. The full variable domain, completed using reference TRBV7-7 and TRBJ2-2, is GAGVSQSPRYKVTKRGQDVTLRCDPISSHATLYWYQQALGQGPEFLTYFNYEAQPDKSGLPSDRFSAERPEGSISTLTIQRTEQRDSAMYRCASRDREHTGELFFGEGSRLTVL.